These 30 T cell receptor beta chains came from one sample sequenced in a study of T cell repertoires in cytomegalovirus infection. TCRdb redid the calling of the reads with MiXCR, one entry per CDR3 protein. The sample shows around 900,000 distinct CDR3 sequences, approximately 31% of them seen only once. Which antigens these TCRs recognize remains unknown. Here the sequenced sample was cultured CD8+ T cells from PBMCs, taken from culture after CMV antigen stimulation. The origin of the receptors is a human donor in good health (CMV status not recorded). Some clones in this sample may be carry-over from other donors' samples.

This clonotype was observed at least ten times. The V and J genes are TRBV7-8 and TRBJ2-1, with 11 bases lining up with TRBD1. CDR3 size: 17 residues. Germline V gene sequence: CDR1 SGHVS, CDR2 FQNEAQ. The junction had 8 bases not matched to a gene; V was cut back by 3 bases and J by 4 bases. For the CDR3, the DNA is TGTGCCAGCAGCTTCCCCCCGGGACAGGGGGAATACAATGAGCAGTTCTTC. Translated, it gives CASSFPPGQGEYNEQFF. The complete variable domain, with remaining parts taken from reference TRBV7-8 and TRBJ2-1, reads GAGVSQSPRYKVAKRGQDVALRCDPISGHVSLFWYQQALGQGPEFLTYFQNEAQLDKSGLPSDRFFAERPEGSVSTLKIQRTQQEDSAVYLCASSFPPGQGEYNEQFFGPGTRLTVL.

The chain is built from TRBV4-1 and TRBJ2-1; 12 positions agree with TRBD1. This CDR3 is built from 15 residues. From germline, CDR1 is MGHRA and CDR2 YSYEKL. Trimming cost V 3 bases and J 10 bases; bases outside gene matches: 7. The CDR3 nucleotides are TGCGCCAGCAGCCATCGGGGACAGGGGGCGGGCGAGCAGTTCTTC. Residues: CASSHRGQGAGEQFF.

The chain combines TRBV6-8 with TRBJ1-1, with 8 bases fitting TRBD1. Germline V lookup: CDR1 MNHGY, CDR2 SAAAGT. Trimming removed 1 base from V and 1 base from J; junction bases left unmatched: 8. This CDR3 is 17 amino acids long. The CDR3 DNA reads TGTGCCAGCAGTTACTACTCACAGGGGGGGGGGAACACTGAAGCTTTCTTT. This encodes CASSYYSQGGGNTEAFF.

In this sample, this clonotype turned up many times. The V and J genes are TRBV27 and TRBJ1-5, with D unclear. V was pared by 5 bases and J by 5 bases, with 10 bases between. This CDR3 region has 13 residues. Germline loops: CDR1 MNHEY, CDR2 SMNVEV (reference sequence). The CDR3 sequence: CASSLFKDQPQHF. CDR3 sequence (DNA): TGTGCCAGCAGTCTTTTTAAGGATCAGCCCCAGCATTTT.

The chain couples TRBV27 to TRBJ2-2, with D tentatively TRBD2 (5 bases). The germline V and J ends were trimmed by 3 bases and 7 bases, with 15 bases remaining between them. This CDR3 spans 15 amino acids. The germline CDR1 and CDR2 sequences are MNHEY and SMNVEV (reference sequence). DNA of the CDR3: TGTGCCAGCAGTTTTCGGGGTAGAATTGGCGGGGAGCTGTTTTTT. It translates to CASSFRGRIGGELFF.

The chain links TRBV29-1 to TRBJ2-5; weak D call: TRBD2 (5 bases). This CDR3 spans 12 amino acids. V lost 4 bases to trimming and J lost 5 bases, with 11 bases between them. The germline V gene encodes CDR1 SQVTM and CDR2 ANQGSEA. The CDR3 here is CSVGGVRETQYF. The CDR3 nucleotides read TGCAGCGTTGGGGGAGTCAGGGAGACCCAGTACTTC.

The rearrangement joins TRBV7-9 to TRBJ2-1; maybe TRBD1 (5 bases). The CDR3 spans 15 residues. In germline, CDR1 is SEHNR, CDR2 FQNEAQ (reference sequence). V dropped 1 base and J dropped 5 bases, with 12 bases sitting between them. The CDR3 reads CASSLGPTGNNEQFF. The CDR3 DNA reads as TGTGCCAGCAGCTTAGGACCTACAGGTAACAATGAGCAGTTCTTC.

A word on this clonotype: A much larger clone is a single base away; this may be a read error. V is TRBV7-8 and J is TRBJ2-1; no definite D call. This CDR3 contains 14 residues. Germline V gives CDR1 SGHVS, CDR2 FQNEAQ. This chain's CDR3 is CVSSPSGFYNEQFF. The CDR3 nucleotides are TGTGTCAGCAGCCCCTCCGGGTTCTACAATGAGCAGTTCTTC.

This clonotype was detected only a few times. This chain joins TRBV7-9 and TRBJ1-1; D unclear. Trimming took 8 bases from V and 5 from J, leaving 15 bases between them. The germline V gene encodes CDR1 SEHNR and CDR2 FQNEAQ (reference sequence). This CDR3 region has 13 residues. The CDR3 DNA follows: TGTGCCAGCGAAGACACATTGGTAACTGAAGCTTTCTTT. Residues: CASEDTLVTEAFF.

In this sample, this clonotype turned up a few times. The chain links TRBV7-6 to TRBJ1-2, with D possibly matching TRBD1 (5 bases). CDR3 length: 16 amino acids. The V and J ends lost 2 bases and 2 bases respectively, with 15 bases between them. CDR1 SGHVS and CDR2 FNYEAQ come from the germline V gene. The CDR3 DNA sequence: TGTGCCAGCAGCTTAACAGGTGAAAACTCCAACTATGGCTACACCTTC. Translated: CASSLTGENSNYGYTF.

J is TRBJ1-6 and V is TRBV25-1; D unclear. The V and J ends lost 2 bases and 9 bases respectively, with 11 bases between them. This CDR3 has 14 residues. The germline gives CDR1 MGHDK, CDR2 SYGVNS. The DNA for the CDR3 is TGTGCCAGCAGTGAAGCTTCCCGAGGTTCACCCCTCCACTTT. This encodes CASSEASRGSPLHF. Using reference TRBV25-1 and TRBJ1-6 for the parts outside the CDR3, the full variable domain is EADIYQTPRYLVIGTGKKITLECSQTMGHDKMYWYQQDPGMELHLIHYSYGVNSTEKGDLSSESTVSRIRTEHFPLTLESARPSHTSQYLCASSEASRGSPLHFGNGTRLTVT.

This clonotype was seen only a few times. The V and J genes are TRBV11-3 and TRBJ2-1; 12 nucleotides line up with TRBD1. The CDR3 loop spans 13 amino acids. Germline-derived CDR1 and CDR2 are SGHNT and YENEEA. V shed 5 bases, J shed 10 bases, and the junction held 3 bases outside the gene matches. Written as DNA, the CDR3 is TGTGCCAGCAGCGGGACAGGGGGCTGGGAGCAGTTCTTC. It codes for CASSGTGGWEQFF.

This clonotype appeared a few times. The chain links TRBV5-1 to TRBJ1-1; no clear D gene. The germline gives CDR1 SGHRS, CDR2 YFSETQ. Trimming left V 3 bases short and J 2 bases short, with 8 bases between. The CDR3 has 13 amino acids. The CDR3: CASSWAANTEAFF. Here the CDR3 DNA reads TGCGCCAGCAGCTGGGCAGCCAACACTGAAGCTTTCTTT. Using reference TRBV5-1 and TRBJ1-1 for the parts outside the CDR3, the full variable domain is KAGVTQTPRYLIKTRGQQVTLSCSPISGHRSVSWYQQTPGQGLQFLFEYFSETQRNKGNFPGRFSGRQFSNSRSEMNVSTLELGDSALYLCASSWAANTEAFFGQGTRLTVV.

Only a few counts were recorded for this clonotype. V and J are TRBV6-8 and TRBJ1-6; 10 bases are a match to TRBD1. Germline V lookup: CDR1 MNHGY, CDR2 SAAAGT. V lost 3 bases, J lost 5 bases, and 13 bases stayed unmatched. This CDR3 has 19 amino acids. The CDR3 DNA reads as TGTGCCAGCAGTTATCGAGGGACAGGGGTGATGATTGATAATTCACCCCTCCACTTT. Protein sequence: CASSYRGTGVMIDNSPLHF.

Ten or more counts support this clonotype. The chain employs TRBV12-3 or TRBV12-4 and TRBJ2-2; 11 bases align to TRBD1. The CDR3 has 15 amino acids. Trimming cost V 4 bases and J 7 bases; bases outside gene matches: 5. CDR3 coding DNA: TGTGCCAGCAGTTGGGGGACAGGGGGGATCGGGGAGCTGTTTTTT. Protein product: CASSWGTGGIGELFF.

The J gene is TRBJ2-2, the V gene TRBV6-5; 7 bases fit TRBD1. CDR1 and CDR2 (germline): MNHEY, SVGAGI. After removal of 4 bases from V and 6 bases from J, the junction contained 5 bases not matched to a gene. The CDR3 has 14 residues. CDR3 protein: CASSWGQLPGELFF. Written as DNA, the CDR3 is TGTGCCAGCAGTTGGGGACAGCTCCCCGGGGAGCTGTTTTTT.

This clonotype was recorded at least ten times. The chain uses TRBV27 and TRBJ2-1, with 11 positions matching TRBD1. The CDR3 length is 16 residues. CDR1 is MNHEY, CDR2 SMNVEV, per germline (reference sequence). J was trimmed by 7 bases and V by 0 bases; bases with no gene match: 5. In DNA form, the CDR3 reads TGTGCCAGCAGTTTATCTGGGACAGGGGGGATAAATGAGCAGTTCTTC. Protein product: CASSLSGTGGINEQFF.

This clonotype has a count of ten or more. A read error may account for a junction end that differs from germline. The gene calls are TRBV7-7 and TRBJ2-2; 8 nucleotides match TRBD1. The V gene's germline CDR1 is SSHAT and CDR2 FNYEAQ (reference sequence). The CDR3 has 17 amino acids. The CDR3 nucleotides are TGTGCTAGCAGCCCCAGGACAGGGACGGTTTACACCGGGGAGCTGTTTTTT. It yields the protein CASSPRTGTVYTGELFF.

This clonotype was observed a handful of times. This chain connects TRBV19 to TRBJ2-1; maybe TRBD1 (5 bases). The V end lost 0 bases, the J end lost 2 bases, and 8 bases lay between the germline ends. The CDR3 sequence is 15 residues long. Germline CDR1 and CDR2: LNHDA and SQIVND (reference sequence). The CDR3 nucleotides are TGTGCCAGTAGTATAGATCCAGGGCCCTACAATGAGCAGTTCTTC. Its protein product is CASSIDPGPYNEQFF. The full variable domain, completed using reference TRBV19 and TRBJ2-1, is DGGITQSPKYLFRKEGQNVTLSCEQNLNHDAMYWYRQDPGQGLRLIYYSQIVNDFQKGDIAEGYSVSREKKESFPLTVTSAQKNPTAFYLCASSIDPGPYNEQFFGPGTRLTVL.

V and J are TRBV6-5 and TRBJ2-1, with unresolved D. V lost 2 bases and J 3 bases, leaving 8 bases between the germline ends. The CDR3 has 14 amino acids. Germline-derived CDR1 and CDR2 are MNHEY and SVGAGI. The CDR3 nucleotides are TGTGCCAGCAGTTACAACCAGAACTACAATGAGCAGTTCTTC. Amino acids: CASSYNQNYNEQFF.

The genes are TRBV28 and TRBJ2-3, with D perhaps being TRBD1 or TRBD2 (6 bases each). Germline lookup yields CDR1 MDHEN and CDR2 SYDVKM. V lost 3 bases, J lost 5 bases, and 15 bases lay in between. The CDR3 has 15 amino acids. The CDR3 DNA follows: TGTGCCAGCAGTTTCGGGGGCTCCGATAGAGATACGCAGTATTTT. Its translation is CASSFGGSDRDTQYF.

This clonotype was found many times. The genes are TRBV12-3 or TRBV12-4 and TRBJ1-6; 10 bases fit TRBD1. The V and J ends lost 6 bases and 9 bases, in that order; junction bases with no gene match: 8. This CDR3 is built from 15 residues. This CDR3 reads CASRLDRGGTSPLHF. CDR3 in DNA: TGTGCCAGCAGGCTGGACAGGGGGGGCACTTCACCCCTCCACTTT.

This clonotype was picked up a small number of times. V gene TRBV7-9 combines with J gene TRBJ2-1, with 8 bases fitting TRBD2. The germline CDR1 and CDR2 sequences are SEHNR and FQNEAQ (reference sequence). This CDR3 has 15 amino acids. V dropped 5 bases and J dropped 9; count of bases not matched to a gene: 12. In DNA, the CDR3 is TGTGCCAGCAGCCCCTGGACGGGGGGGCGGGGTGAGCAGTTCTTC. It translates to CASSPWTGGRGEQFF.

This clonotype was recorded a few times. V usage is TRBV6-8 and J usage is TRBJ2-7; TRBD1 matches 7 bases. This CDR3 has 15 residues. Trimming at V came to 0 bases and at J to 1 base, leaving 3 bases not matched to a gene. The germline V gene has CDR1 MNHGY and CDR2 SAAAGT. The CDR3 protein is CASSYSRDRSYEQYV. For the CDR3, the DNA is TGTGCCAGCAGTTACTCGAGGGACAGATCCTACGAGCAGTACGTC.

This clonotype turned up a few times. V and J are TRBV27 and TRBJ1-1, with unresolved D. Germline V gene data show CDR1 as MNHEY and CDR2 as SMNVEV (reference sequence). This CDR3 is 14 amino acids long. With 11 bases removed from V and 4 bases from J, the gap between germline ends came to 20 bases. CDR3 region: CAPHRREGGTEAFF. CDR3 coding DNA: TGTGCCCCCCACCGGAGGGAGGGTGGCACTGAAGCTTTCTTT.

This clonotype was detected only a few times. The rearrangement links TRBV4-1 to TRBJ1-5, with TRBD1 matching over 8 bases. This CDR3 contains 16 residues. Germline values: CDR1 MGHRA, CDR2 YSYEKL. V shed 3 bases, J shed 1 base, and the junction held 5 bases outside the gene matches. The CDR3 DNA sequence: TGCGCCAGCAGCCAGGAGACAGGGGCGAGCAATCAGCCCCAGCATTTT. Residues: CASSQETGASNQPQHF.

V is TRBV15 and J is TRBJ2-1; D possibly corresponds to TRBD1 (6 bases). V dropped 4 bases and J dropped 4 bases, with 26 bases sitting between them. This CDR3 comprises 19 residues. Germline lookup yields CDR1 LNHNV and CDR2 YYDKDF (reference sequence). This CDR3 is CATSNSSWGRGFGYNEQFF. CDR3 nucleotide sequence: TGTGCCACCAGCAACTCCTCGTGGGGGCGCGGGTTTGGTTACAATGAGCAGTTCTTC.

The rearrangement uses TRBV6-2 or TRBV6-3 and TRBJ2-7; D assignment may be TRBD1 or TRBD2 (5 bases each). V lost 5 bases and J 3 bases, leaving 14 bases between the germline ends. Germline V CDR1 and CDR2: MNHEY, SVGEGT. The CDR3 covers 14 residues. This CDR3 reads CASSPGTGFYEQYV. The CDR3, as DNA: TGTGCCAGCAGTCCAGGGACGGGGTTCTACGAGCAGTACGTC.

This clonotype was detected a few times. This chain links TRBV12-3 or TRBV12-4 with TRBJ1-5; D is perhaps TRBD1 (6 bases). CDR3 size: 14 residues. The V and J ends lost 7 bases and 0 bases respectively, with 10 bases between them. The CDR3 DNA is TGTGCCAGCACCCCGACAGGTAGCAATCAGCCCCAGCATTTT. It yields the protein CASTPTGSNQPQHF.

This clonotype was picked up many times. The chain links TRBV6-2 or TRBV6-3 to TRBJ2-3; no definite D call. CDR1 is MNHEY and CDR2 is SVGEGT in the germline V gene. The V end was cut by 0 bases, the J end by 4 bases, with 14 bases between. The CDR3 contains 16 residues. The CDR3 bases are TGTGCCAGCAGTTACTCGAAACCTGGACCCCCAGATACGCAGTATTTT. Translation gives CASSYSKPGPPDTQYF.